The 11 T cell receptor beta chains below were found in one sample sequenced in a study of shared clonotypes between healthy human individuals (dated by TCRdb to between 2020 and 2021). CD8 naive samples consisted of CD45RO-negative cells that were positively selected for CCR7, yielding a CD45RA+CCR7+ population without TemRA cells. Receptor libraries were prepared by the immunoSEQ multiplex PCR assay. In its TCRdb copy, this immuneACCESS table keeps in-frame sequences only and misses some clones. Where compared with another copy, unresolved V genes explain less than half of these, and the others have no known cause. A total of 1.5 million to 2.5 million clones appear in this sample, approximately 94% of them only once. The ten largest account for 1.2% of the sample. Specimen: naive CD8+ T cells sorted from blood. The label giving this sample's cell subset or site can be read as: CD45RA+CCR7+. The receptors were gathered from a man between 18 and 29 years old in good health.

This clone appeared once. This chain joins TRBV6-5 and TRBJ1-2; D is undetermined. Per the germline V gene, CDR1 is MNHEY and CDR2 is SVGAGI. V was cut by 5 bases and J by 4 bases, with 11 bases left in between. The CDR3 totals 13 residues. CDR3: CASSQHPAYGYTF. The DNA for the CDR3 is TGTGCCAGCAGTCAACATCCGGCCTATGGCTACACCTTC.

The count of this clone is one. V usage is TRBV9 and J usage is TRBJ2-3, with D perhaps TRBD1 (6 bases). This CDR3 region has 11 residues. Germline loops: CDR1 SGDLS, CDR2 YYNGEE. V was trimmed by 3 bases and J by 11 bases, leaving 10 bases between them. This chain's CDR3 is CASSEGQRQYF. The CDR3 coding sequence is TGTGCCAGCAGCGAAGGACAGCGGCAGTATTTT.

The V call is TRBV7-9, the J call TRBJ2-7; D is ambiguous. Germline CDR1 is SEHNR and CDR2 is FQNEAQ (reference sequence). This CDR3 contains 12 residues. V was clipped by 5 bases and J by 7 bases, with 12 bases between them. The CDR3 spells CASSVPFGEQYF. The CDR3 DNA is TGTGCCAGCAGCGTCCCGTTCGGGGAGCAGTACTTC.

This clone was recorded once. V usage is TRBV11-2 and J usage is TRBJ2-6, with a weak D call TRBD1 (5 bases). The CDR3 totals 17 residues. Trimming took off 1 base at V and 1 base at J, with 11 bases between the two ends. CDR1 is SGHAT and CDR2 is FQNNGV in the germline V gene. In nucleotides, the CDR3 is TGTGCCAGCAGCTTAGCCGTAACAGGTTCTGGGGCCAACGTCCTGACTTTC. Translated: CASSLAVTGSGANVLTF.

CDR3 sequence reads: CASRRENINEKLFF. In DNA, the CDR3 is TGTGCCAGCAGGAGGGAGAACATCAATGAAAAACTGTTTTTT. The V call is TRBV7-9, the J call TRBJ1-4; D call uncertain. V was clipped by 6 bases and J by 5 bases, with 13 bases between them. CDR1 and CDR2 (germline): SEHNR, FQNEAQ (reference sequence). The CDR3 has 14 amino acids.

This clone was seen only once. The gene calls are TRBV7-8 and TRBJ2-6, with TRBD1 matching 7 bases. Germline assignment: CDR1 SGHVS and CDR2 FQNEAQ. CDR3 length: 15 amino acids. J lost 4 bases, V lost 5 bases, and 5 bases had no gene match. In nucleotides, the CDR3 is TGTGCCAGCAGCGTAACAGGGGTCGGGGCCAACGTCCTGACTTTC. Amino acids: CASSVTGVGANVLTF.

This chain uses TRBV29-1 with TRBJ2-7; 7 bases agree with TRBD1. The CDR3 extends over 14 amino acids. Per germline, CDR1 SQVTM and CDR2 ANQGSEA. The V gene end was trimmed by 0 bases and the J gene end by 0 bases; junction bases not matched to a gene: 2. CDR3 DNA: TGCAGCGTTGAAGAGGGGACAGACTCCTACGAGCAGTACTTC. Encoded protein: CSVEEGTDSYEQYF.

V usage is TRBV27 and J usage is TRBJ1-6, with 9 nucleotides matching TRBD1. The junction had 4 bases not matched to a gene; V was cut back by 2 bases and J by 2 bases. Germline V lookup: CDR1 MNHEY, CDR2 SMNVEV (reference sequence). This CDR3 contains 17 residues. CDR3 coding DNA: TGTGCCAGCAGTTTACGACAGGGGGACGCCTATAATTCACCCCTCCACTTT. Translation gives CASSLRQGDAYNSPLHF.

This chain uses TRBV9 with TRBJ2-5; 10 bases map to TRBD2. CDR3 length equals 16 residues. CDR1 is SGDLS, CDR2 YYNGEE, per germline. Trimming cost V 1 base and J 4 bases; bases outside gene matches: 7. The DNA of the CDR3 is TGTGCCAGCAGCGTATTTGCTAGCGGGAGTTTAGAGACCCAGTACTTC. Encoded protein: CASSVFASGSLETQYF.

In its sample, this clone was seen once. Other nucleotide sequences in the sample specify the same CDR3. The chain is built from TRBV27 and TRBJ2-3; a possible D gene is TRBD1 (6 bases). Germline CDR1 is MNHEY and CDR2 is SMNVEV (reference sequence). The CDR3 runs 13 residues. Trimming removed 5 bases from V and 0 bases from J, with 6 bases in between. DNA of the CDR3: TGTGCCAGCAGTGGGGGCAGCACAGATACGCAGTATTTT. Translating it yields CASSGGSTDTQYF.

V is TRBV13 and J is TRBJ2-1; tentatively, D is TRBD2 (7 bases). Trimming removed 4 bases at V and 4 bases at J, with 14 bases between. This CDR3 spans 15 amino acids. Per germline, CDR1 PRHDT and CDR2 FYEKMQ (reference sequence). The CDR3 sequence: CASSWGRGAYNEQFF. CDR3 coding DNA: TGTGCCAGCAGCTGGGGCCGGGGGGCATACAATGAGCAGTTCTTC.